This is a list of T cell receptor beta chains from one sample in a study of T cell changes during pregnancy in multiple sclerosis. The data were produced by immunoSEQ multiplex PCR, yet TCRdb's version contains in-frame clones alone and is incomplete. Here the sample spans tens of thousands of clones, approximately 96% being singletons. This specimen consisted of CD8+ T cells from peripheral blood mononuclear cells, obtained after pregnancy. These receptors all stem from a female donor with multiple sclerosis, enrolled in a pregnancy study. The CDR3 runs from the conserved cysteine through the conserved F or W. The order of the fields is V gene, J gene, D gene, clone size, CDR3 DNA, CDR3 protein. D genes are given only for firm matches. A clone size is listed for some rows: how often the clone was seen (once, few, many), or a class if it is expanded.

TRBV11-2	TRBJ1-2	.	.	TGTGCCAGCAGCTTAGATCCTTTCTATGGCTACACCTTC	CASSLDPFYGYTF
TRBV10-2	TRBJ2-2	.	.	TGCGCCAGCAAAGAGTACGTGAGGATCACCGGGGAGCTGTTTTTT	CASKEYVRITGELFF
TRBV21-1	TRBJ1-5	.	once	TGTGCCAGCAGCAAAGGACAGGGGACCGATCAGCCCCAGCATTTT	CASSKGQGTDQPQHF
TRBV29-1	TRBJ2-3	.	once	TGCAGCGCCCAGGGTTCAGATACGCAGTATTTT	CSAQGSDTQYF
TRBV5-1	TRBJ2-5	.	.	TGCGCCAGCAGCTTGATCGGTTCCCGGGAGACCCAGTACTTC	CASSLIGSRETQYF
TRBV4-2	TRBJ2-7	TRBD2	.	TGTGCCAGCAGCCAAGAGAGCGGGCTAGCGGGAGAGCTTTCGCAGTACTTC	CASSQESGLAGELSQYF
TRBV29-1	TRBJ1-2	TRBD1	.	TGCAGCGTTTCCCTACAGGGGCTCTACACCTTC	CSVSLQGLYTF
TRBV15	TRBJ2-5	TRBD2	.	TGTGCCACCAGCAGAGGGACAGTGACTAGCGGGAGTCGAAAGACCCAGTACTTC	CATSRGTVTSGSRKTQYF
TRBV11-1	TRBJ2-7	.	few	TGTGCCAGCAGTCATAGGGGCTACGAGCAGTACTTC	CASSHRGYEQYF
TRBV4-2	TRBJ2-1	.	.	TGTGCCACCGCGGAGCACAACGGGGATGAGCAGTTCTTC	CATAEHNGDEQFF
TRBV5-6	TRBJ2-7	TRBD1	.	TGTGCCAGCAGCCAAAAGTGGGGACAGGGGGCGTACGAGCAGTACTTC	CASSQKWGQGAYEQYF
TRBV27	TRBJ2-3	TRBD2	.	TGTGCCAGCAGTTTCACTAGCGGACTTAACACAGATACGCAGTATTTT	CASSFTSGLNTDTQYF
TRBV9	TRBJ2-7	.	.	TGTGCCAGCAGCCCCGGGTCTGCAACCTACGAGCAGTACTTC	CASSPGSATYEQYF
TRBV7-8	TRBJ2-6	.	.	TGTGCCAGCAGCTTAGTTCCGCGCACTGGGGCCAACGTCCTGACTTTC	CASSLVPRTGANVLTF
TRBV27	TRBJ2-1	TRBD1	.	TGTGCCAGCAGTTTAGTTTACAGGGGGCTCAATGAGCAGTTCTTC	CASSLVYRGLNEQFF
TRBV7-8	TRBJ2-1	TRBD1	.	TGTGCCAGCAGCATACCGGGACAGCCCTCCTACAATGAGCAGTTCTTC	CASSIPGQPSYNEQFF